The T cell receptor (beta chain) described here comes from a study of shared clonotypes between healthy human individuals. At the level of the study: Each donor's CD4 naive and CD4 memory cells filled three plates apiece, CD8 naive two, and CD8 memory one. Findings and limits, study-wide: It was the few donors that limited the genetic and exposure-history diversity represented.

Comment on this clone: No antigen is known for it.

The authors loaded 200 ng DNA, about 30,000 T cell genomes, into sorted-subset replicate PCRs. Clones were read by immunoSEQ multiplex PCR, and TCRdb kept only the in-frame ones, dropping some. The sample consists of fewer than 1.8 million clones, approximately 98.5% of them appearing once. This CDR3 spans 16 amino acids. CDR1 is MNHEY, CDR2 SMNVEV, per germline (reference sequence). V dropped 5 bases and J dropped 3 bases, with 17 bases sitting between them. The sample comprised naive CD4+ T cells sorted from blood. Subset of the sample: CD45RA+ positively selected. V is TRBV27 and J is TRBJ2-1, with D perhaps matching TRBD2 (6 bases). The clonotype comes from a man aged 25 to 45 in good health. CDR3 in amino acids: CASSGGSGRGYNEQFF. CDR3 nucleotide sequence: TGTGCCAGCAGTGGGGGGTCTGGGCGCGGCTACAATGAGCAGTTCTTC.